The sequence of this T cell receptor beta chain was determined in a study of T cells in Graves' hyperthyroidism and ophthalmopathy. Researchers amplified the TCR beta CDR3 regions from RNA transcripts. When the TCR CDR3 underwent first-round RT-PCR, the HTBI primer set was used. TCRdb re-analysed the multiplex PCR reads in MiXCR, keeping a single row per CDR3 protein. The sample has fewer than 450,000 distinct CDR3 sequences, approximately 17% seen once. CDR3 length: 14 amino acids. The V end lost 2 bases, the J end lost 10 bases, and 16 bases lay between the germline ends. The germline V gene has CDR1 MGHRA and CDR2 YSYEKL. In its sample, this clonotype was seen a few times. Its antigen is as yet unknown. These patients, aged 18 to 65, had recently diagnosed hyperthyroidism lasting under 2 months. The study excluded patients with uncontrolled infection, other autoimmune disease, pregnancy or lactation.

Study results and limitations: Among clonotypes expanded in thyroid above 0.001, most were also found in blood.

The rearrangement joins TRBV4-1 to TRBJ2-3, with D possibly called TRBD1 or TRBD2 (5 bases each). The sample consisted of blood. This receptor was identified in a woman under 40 with Graves' hyperthyroidism that later progressed to Graves' ophthalmopathy. CDR3 DNA: TGCGCCAGCAGCCAACTTCAGGGTACGGGGCCGCAGTATTTT. Its protein is CASSQLQGTGPQYF.